This entry lists 10 T cell receptor beta chains sequenced from one sample in a study of control samples from healthy donors and cancer patients. Sequencing used immunoSEQ multiplex PCR; TCRdb keeps in-frame clones, though not all of them. The table records about 70,000 clones, around 93% of them present only once. The sample consisted of blood. These receptors were obtained from a woman aged 30 to 39 in good health.

The V gene is TRBV6-5, the J gene TRBJ1-1, with a weak D call TRBD1 (6 bases). Germline lookup yields CDR1 MNHEY and CDR2 SVGAGI. V was trimmed by 1 base and J by 1 base, leaving 13 bases between them. The CDR3 covers 16 residues. The CDR3 sequence is CASSYWTEVSNTEAFF. The CDR3 region has the DNA TGTGCCAGCAGTTACTGGACAGAGGTATCGAACACTGAAGCTTTCTTT.

CDR3 nucleotide sequence: TGTGCCAGCAGCTTGGGGGCGGTGGACACCGGGGAGCTGTTTTTT. The encoded protein is CASSLGAVDTGELFF. The V and J genes are TRBV5-4 and TRBJ2-2; D is unresolved. Germline-derived CDR1 and CDR2 are SGHNT and YYREEE (reference sequence). Trimming removed 0 bases at V and 3 bases at J, with 9 bases between. The CDR3 loop spans 15 amino acids.

The J gene is TRBJ1-1, the V gene TRBV7-8; D is unclear. V was shortened by 5 bases and J by 10 bases, with 20 bases between the two germline ends. CDR1 is SGHVS, CDR2 FQNEAQ, per germline. The CDR3 sequence is 14 residues long. CDR3 coding DNA: TGTGCCAGCAGCGCCACGGAGCAACCCTCGGGAGCTTTCTTT. This gives the protein CASSATEQPSGAFF.

The chain recombines TRBV18 with TRBJ1-3; 9 bases are shared with TRBD1. V lost 5 bases and J lost 3; bases outside the gene matches: 8. Per germline, CDR1 KGHSH and CDR2 LQKENI. There are 16 residues in the CDR3. The chain's CDR3 is CASSGTGGPIGNTIYF. CDR3 sequence (DNA): TGTGCCAGCTCAGGAACAGGGGGCCCTATTGGAAACACCATATATTTT.

V is TRBV7-9 and J is TRBJ1-2; 10 bases are a match to TRBD1. Trimming cost V 5 bases and J 7 bases; bases outside gene matches: 19. Germline CDR1 and CDR2: SEHNR and FQNEAQ (reference sequence). This CDR3 comprises 18 residues. The CDR3: CASSNRPKTGGASSGYTF. CDR3 DNA sequence: TGTGCCAGCAGCAATAGACCAAAGACAGGGGGCGCGTCAAGTGGCTACACCTTC.

Comments on this clone: This same CDR3 is encoded by further DNA sequences in the sample. The chain combines TRBV28 with TRBJ2-7, with a weak D call TRBD1 (6 bases). V gave up 7 bases and J gave up 6 bases, with 22 bases separating them. In germline, CDR1 is MDHEN, CDR2 SYDVKM. The CDR3 length is 15 residues. The CDR3 DNA follows: TGTGCCAGCATCCTGGGTGGGCCCTTAGGGGGCGAGCAGTACTTC. This codes for CASILGGPLGGEQYF.

This rearrangement joins TRBV14 to TRBJ1-1; D is uncertain. This CDR3 spans 14 amino acids. Germline CDR1 and CDR2: SGHDN and FVKESK. Trimming removed 1 base from V and 3 bases from J, with 9 bases in between. CDR3 region: CASSQGSGHTEAFF. CDR3 DNA: TGTGCCAGCAGCCAAGGTTCTGGCCACACTGAAGCTTTCTTT.

The chain uses TRBV19 and TRBJ1-2, with TRBD1 matching 8 bases. V was pared by 6 bases and J by 2 bases, with 11 bases of the junction left unmatched. The CDR3 spans 16 residues. Per germline, CDR1 LNHDA and CDR2 SQIVND (reference sequence). The CDR3 DNA follows: TGTGCCAGTAGAACCCGCGACAGGGGAGCAAACTATGGCTACACCTTC. Residues: CASRTRDRGANYGYTF.

This chain links TRBV15 with TRBJ2-1; D is ambiguous. The germline V gene encodes CDR1 LNHNV and CDR2 YYDKDF (reference sequence). The ends were cut back, 6 bases at V and 5 bases at J, with 11 bases in the middle. The CDR3 is 13 residues long. CDR3: CATRGSADNEQFF. In DNA, the CDR3 is TGTGCCACCAGGGGATCCGCTGACAATGAGCAGTTCTTC.

The rearrangement uses TRBV3-1 (or the pseudogene TRBV3-2) and TRBJ1-2, with 7 bases fitting TRBD1. This CDR3 region has 15 residues. Germline loops: CDR1 LGHDT, CDR2 YNNKEL (reference sequence). The V gene end was trimmed by 4 bases and the J gene end by 5 bases; junction bases not matched to a gene: 10. As DNA, the CDR3 is TGTGCCAGCAGCCGTGCGGGGACAGAGGGGTATGGCTACACCTTC. Its protein is CASSRAGTEGYGYTF.